These 16 T cell receptor beta chains share one sample of origin, sequenced in a study of blood T cell repertoires in COVID-19. Generated by immunoSEQ multiplex PCR, the TCRdb table keeps only in-frame clones and is missing some. The sample consists of fewer than 200,000 clones, 84% of them appearing once. Material for sequencing was peripheral blood. Source of these receptors: a man aged 40-55 years who had recovered from COVID-19.

This clone came up once. This chain uses TRBV19 with TRBJ2-6; D gene unclear. V was trimmed by 5 bases and J by 2 bases, leaving 7 bases between them. This CDR3 comprises 14 residues. Germline CDR1 reads LNHDA; CDR2 reads SQIVND (reference sequence). The CDR3 spells CASSVQAGANVLTF. The CDR3 DNA is TGTGCCAGTAGTGTGCAGGCTGGGGCCAACGTCCTGACTTTC.

The chain employs TRBV9 and TRBJ2-1; 7 nucleotides match TRBD2. The CDR3 runs 18 residues. Germline V lookup: CDR1 SGDLS, CDR2 YYNGEE. V lost 4 bases and J lost 1; bases outside the gene matches: 14. CDR3 region: CASSQNPGSGESYNEQFF. The CDR3 DNA reads as TGTGCCAGCAGCCAGAACCCGGGGAGCGGGGAGTCCTACAATGAGCAGTTCTTC.

This clone was detected only a few times. The chain couples TRBV15 to TRBJ1-4; weak D call: TRBD1 (6 bases). V gave up 0 bases and J gave up 4 bases, with 12 bases separating them. CDR3 length equals 16 residues. Germline lookup yields CDR1 LNHNV and CDR2 YYDKDF (reference sequence). This CDR3 is CATSRDRTALNEKLFF. The CDR3 bases are TGTGCCACCAGCAGAGACCGGACAGCGCTTAATGAAAAACTGTTTTTT.

This clone was counted between two and nine times. The J gene is TRBJ2-3, the V gene TRBV4-3, with a tentative D call TRBD1 (6 bases). Germline V gene sequence: CDR1 LGHNA, CDR2 YSLEER. The CDR3 runs to 17 residues. V lost 2 bases to trimming and J lost 1 base, with 16 bases between them. Here the CDR3 reads CASSQLGGRGGTDTQYF. CDR3 sequence (DNA): TGCGCCAGCAGCCAATTAGGGGGTCGGGGAGGCACAGATACGCAGTATTTT.

The CDR3, as DNA: TGTGCCAGCAGCTTGACAGGGAGCTATGGCTACACCTTC. Its translation: CASSLTGSYGYTF. The chain links TRBV13 to TRBJ1-2; TRBD1 aligns across 7 bases. The CDR3 length is 13 residues. V lost 3 bases to trimming and J lost 4 bases; unmatched junction nucleotides: 2. Germline V lookup: CDR1 PRHDT, CDR2 FYEKMQ (reference sequence). The full variable domain, its missing parts supplied by reference TRBV13 and TRBJ1-2, is AAGVIQSPRHLIKEKRETATLKCYPIPRHDTVYWYQQGPGQDPQFLISFYEKMQSDKGSIPDRFSAQQFSDYHSELNMSSLELGDSALYFCASSLTGSYGYTFGSGTRLTVV.

V usage is TRBV27 and J usage is TRBJ2-5; 10 bases are shared with TRBD1. Germline V gene lookup returns CDR1 MNHEY and CDR2 SMNVEV (reference sequence). The CDR3 is 16 amino acids. V lost 5 bases to trimming and J lost 4 bases; unmatched junction nucleotides: 10. The CDR3 spells CASSGTGTGDPETQYF. CDR3 coding DNA: TGTGCCAGCAGTGGAACCGGGACAGGGGATCCAGAGACCCAGTACTTC.

J is TRBJ1-4 and V is TRBV28; unclear D gene. The CDR3 extends over 15 amino acids. Trimming left V 6 bases short and J 7 bases short, with 18 bases between. The germline CDR1 and CDR2 sequences are MDHEN and SYDVKM. The CDR3 reads CASSSPRLGAEKLFF. CDR3 DNA sequence: TGTGCCAGCAGCTCCCCGAGGCTGGGTGCTGAAAAACTGTTTTTT.

This rearrangement joins TRBV7-9 to TRBJ2-7; D possibly corresponds to TRBD2 (6 bases). Germline CDR1 SEHNR, CDR2 FQNEAQ (reference sequence). V gave up 7 bases and J gave up 5 bases, with 18 bases separating them. The CDR3 extends over 14 amino acids. In nucleotides, the CDR3 is TGTGCCAGCAAAAGAGCGGGTGCCCGGGACGAGCAGTACTTC. It is translated as CASKRAGARDEQYF.

The J gene is TRBJ1-3, the V gene TRBV3-1 (or the pseudogene TRBV3-2); perhaps TRBD1 as D (5 bases). The CDR3 has 16 residues. With 0 bases removed from V and 4 bases from J, the gap between germline ends came to 13 bases. Per germline, CDR1 LGHDT and CDR2 YNNKEL (reference sequence). The CDR3 protein is CASSQDQQAGGNTIYF. CDR3 nucleotides: TGTGCCAGCAGCCAAGATCAACAGGCCGGAGGAAACACCATATATTTT.

The rearrangement joins TRBV11-3 to TRBJ2-7; D uncertain. Looked up from germline, CDR1 is SGHNT and CDR2 is YENEEA. Trimming took off 0 bases at V and 4 bases at J, with 7 bases between the two ends. This CDR3 contains 13 residues. The CDR3 loop reads CASSLEGQYEQYF. The CDR3 DNA sequence: TGTGCCAGCAGCTTAGAGGGCCAGTACGAGCAGTACTTC.

V usage is TRBV11-2 and J usage is TRBJ2-2; 8 nucleotides match TRBD1. From germline, CDR1 is SGHAT and CDR2 FQNNGV. The trim removed 11 bases at V and 3 bases at J, leaving 14 bases unmatched. CDR3 length: 16 amino acids. The CDR3 DNA reads as TGTGCCTCGACCCCGATCAGGACAGGGTACACCGGGGAGCTGTTTTTT. Translation: CASTPIRTGYTGELFF.

This clone was seen only once. The CDR3 DNA reads as TGTGCCATCAGTGACCGTCCGACAGGCCACGAGCAGTACTTC. This translates into CAISDRPTGHEQYF. V and J are TRBV10-3 and TRBJ2-7; D is perhaps TRBD1 (6 bases). Trimming cost V 3 bases and J 5 bases, with 14 bases left between them. Germline V gene lookup returns CDR1 ENHRY and CDR2 SYGVKD. The CDR3 loop spans 14 amino acids.

V and J are TRBV30 and TRBJ1-5; D gene ambiguous. The ends were cut back, 5 bases at V and 1 base at J, with 9 bases in the middle. CDR3 size: 13 residues. From germline, CDR1 is GTSNPN and CDR2 SVGIG (reference sequence). DNA of the CDR3: TGTGCCTGGTCCGACGGGAGCAATCAGCCCCAGCATTTT. Residues: CAWSDGSNQPQHF.

The chain couples TRBV27 to TRBJ1-2; perhaps TRBD1 as D (6 bases). Germline V gives CDR1 MNHEY, CDR2 SMNVEV (reference sequence). Between the trimmed V and J ends, which lost 5 bases and 4 bases, there was a span of 17 bases. This CDR3 spans 15 amino acids. CDR3 protein: CASSSRDKLFYGYTF. The CDR3 nucleotides are TGTGCCAGCAGTAGCCGGGACAAACTCTTCTATGGCTACACCTTC.

The chain combines TRBV7-2 with TRBJ1-1; no reliable D call. V was pared by 3 bases and J by 3 bases, with 11 bases between. Germline lookup yields CDR1 SGHTA and CDR2 FQGNSA. The CDR3 has 14 residues. The CDR3 protein is CASSLAVLDTEAFF. The CDR3 bases are TGTGCCAGCAGCTTGGCAGTTCTTGACACTGAAGCTTTCTTT.

This clone was picked up a small number of times. This chain uses TRBV15 with TRBJ1-1, with 8 positions matching TRBD1. CDR1 is LNHNV and CDR2 is YYDKDF in the germline V gene (reference sequence). This CDR3 has 14 residues. Losses at the gene ends were 0 bases for V and 11 bases for J; bases not matched to a gene: 8. CDR3 amino acids: CATSRDVVDRDAFF. CDR3 DNA sequence: TGTGCCACCAGCAGAGATGTCGTGGACAGGGATGCTTTCTTT.